The 31 T cell receptor beta chains reported below all come from one sample, sequenced in a study of post-analysis software for immune sequencing data. Study-wide results and limits: In patients, TRBV5-6, TRBV5-1 and TRBV20-1 belonged to five or six TRBV segments found more frequently than in controls.

Libraries were made from TCR beta cDNA, and they carried unique molecular identifiers. TCRdb recomputed calls from the PCR reads with MiXCR, one row per CDR3 protein. The sample gives 250,000 to 300,000 distinct CDR3 sequences, 30% to 45% of which show up once; around 5% is in the top ten. Antigens of these TCRs are unknown. The sample consisted of blood. The source of these receptors is a girl aged 10 to 17 with multiple sclerosis.

The chain is built from TRBV15 and TRBJ2-1; possible D gene TRBD2, 6 bases. Germline CDR1 LNHNV, CDR2 YYDKDF (reference sequence). V dropped 3 bases and J dropped 10 bases, with 22 bases sitting between them. This CDR3 contains 16 residues. CDR3 nucleotide sequence: TGTGCCACCAGCAGGGGGGGTCGAGGGGCGTGGGGAGAGCAGTTCTTC. Protein sequence: CATSRGGRGAWGEQFF.

As concerns this clonotype: Just one base apart from a much larger clone, this may be a read error. The rearrangement links TRBV11-2 to TRBJ2-2; D call uncertain. Germline V lookup: CDR1 SGHAT, CDR2 FQNNGV. The CDR3 consists of 13 residues. The V end was cut by 5 bases, the J end by 3 bases, with 7 bases between. The CDR3 DNA follows: TGTGCCAGCAGCGTAGTGGACACCGGGGAGCTGTTTTTT. Its translation is CASSVVDTGELFF.

The chain combines TRBV7-2 with TRBJ1-1; 10 bases are a match to TRBD1. V shed 5 bases and J 5 bases; nucleotides not matched to a gene: 8. The germline gives CDR1 SGHTA, CDR2 FQGNSA. This CDR3 is built from 15 residues. CDR3 coding DNA: TGTGCCAGCAGCCTAACTGGGACAGGGGTGACTGAAGCTTTCTTT. Translated, it gives CASSLTGTGVTEAFF.

This clonotype was recorded many times. The chain recombines TRBV12-3 or TRBV12-4 with TRBJ1-5, with a weak D call TRBD1 (5 bases). This CDR3 has 15 amino acids. V was shortened by 3 bases and J by 7 bases, with 16 bases between the two germline ends. The CDR3 nucleotides are TGTGCCAGCAGTTTTACAGGTGGGCCCGGGCAGCCCCAGCATTTT. Protein product: CASSFTGGPGQPQHF.

This clonotype has a count of ten or more. The rearrangement uses TRBV20-1 and TRBJ2-3, with D maybe TRBD2 (5 bases). The germline CDR1 and CDR2 sequences are DFQATT and SNEGSKA (reference sequence). The CDR3 consists of 15 residues. V lost 2 bases to trimming and J lost 6 bases, with 18 bases between them. For the CDR3, the DNA is TGCAGTGCTAGATCCATGGGGTCCGGGGTGGATACGCAGTATTTT. Its translation: CSARSMGSGVDTQYF.

The chain links TRBV6-5 to TRBJ1-1; possibly TRBD1 for D (6 bases). Germline V lookup: CDR1 MNHEY, CDR2 SVGAGI. This CDR3 has 15 residues. The V end was cut by 2 bases, the J end by 0 bases, with 10 bases between. CDR3 nucleotide sequence: TGTGCCAGCAGTTACGGGGGCAACGTGAACACTGAAGCTTTCTTT. Its protein product is CASSYGGNVNTEAFF.

The genes are TRBV9 and TRBJ2-7, with D unclear. V was shortened by 2 bases and J by 2 bases, with 11 bases between the two germline ends. The V gene's germline CDR1 is SGDLS and CDR2 YYNGEE. The length of the CDR3 is 14 residues. The DNA of the CDR3 is TGTGCCAGCAGCGTCGACTGGACCACCTACGAGCAGTACTTC. This sequence encodes CASSVDWTTYEQYF.

This clonotype was found a few times. V and J are TRBV29-1 and TRBJ2-5, with 8 bases fitting TRBD1. Near its end, the DNA agrees better with TRBJ2-7, so the J call may be wrong. This CDR3 spans 13 amino acids. Germline loops: CDR1 SQVTM, CDR2 ANQGSEA. Here the CDR3 DNA reads TGCAGCGTGGGACAGGTTCCGAACTACGAGCAGTACTTC. Translated, it gives CSVGQVPNYEQYF.

This clonotype was recorded at least ten times. The rearrangement links TRBV27 to TRBJ1-2; a weak D match, TRBD1 (5 bases). The V end was cut by 0 bases, the J end by 3 bases, with 8 bases between. The CDR3 length is 14 residues. Germline V gene lookup returns CDR1 MNHEY and CDR2 SMNVEV (reference sequence). CDR3 region: CASSLSGTHYGYTF. As DNA, the CDR3 is TGTGCCAGCAGTTTATCAGGGACCCACTATGGCTACACCTTC.

Many counts were recorded for this clonotype. The chain links TRBV20-1 to TRBJ2-5; the D gene could be TRBD1 or TRBD2 (6 bases each). V lost 6 bases, J lost 1 base, and 18 bases lay in between. Germline assignment: CDR1 DFQATT and CDR2 SNEGSKA (reference sequence). The CDR3 contains 15 residues. The CDR3 loop is CSAEGGQRPQETQYF. The CDR3 region has the DNA TGCAGTGCAGAGGGGGGCCAGCGGCCCCAAGAGACCCAGTACTTC.

This clonotype appeared a single time. The J gene is TRBJ2-4, the V gene TRBV30; a weak D match, TRBD2 (5 bases). TRBJ2-5 explains the end of the DNA better; the J call may be wrong. Looked up from germline, CDR1 is GTSNPN and CDR2 is SVGIG (reference sequence). The length of the CDR3 is 14 residues. The CDR3 loop reads CAWSVKRSQETQYF. CDR3 nucleotides: TGTGCCTGGAGTGTCAAGCGGAGCCAAGAGACCCAGTACTTC.

On this clonotype: A much larger clone lies a single base off, so this may be a read error. The chain uses TRBV7-2 and TRBJ1-1; 7 nucleotides line up with TRBD1. This CDR3 is 14 amino acids long. The V gene's germline CDR1 is SGHTA and CDR2 FQGNSA. V was clipped by 7 bases and J by 4 bases; unmatched bases: 9. CDR3 coding DNA: TGTGCCAGCACCCAGGGGGGGCTGAGCACTGAAGCTTTCTTT. Translation: CASTQGGLSTEAFF.

The chain uses TRBV12-3 or TRBV12-4 and TRBJ2-2; D uncertain. The CDR3 consists of 17 residues. V lost 2 bases to trimming and J lost 6 bases, with 19 bases between them. CDR3 residues: CASSLSPLMTRAGELFF. Here the CDR3 DNA reads TGTGCCAGCAGTTTAAGCCCTCTAATGACTCGCGCCGGGGAGCTGTTTTTT.

The chain uses TRBV20-1 and TRBJ1-2; perhaps TRBD1 as D (5 bases). The CDR3 has 12 amino acids. Looked up from germline, CDR1 is DFQATT and CDR2 is SNEGSKA (reference sequence). V was trimmed by 6 bases and J by 4 bases, leaving 12 bases between them. The CDR3, as DNA: TGCAGTGCCAGCGCAGGGAGCTATGGCTACACCTTC. Translation: CSASAGSYGYTF.

This clonotype occurred a few times. V usage is TRBV27 and J usage is TRBJ1-3, with TRBD1 as a possible D gene (5 bases). From germline, CDR1 is MNHEY and CDR2 SMNVEV (reference sequence). Deletions cut 2 bases from V and 4 bases from J, with 9 bases between. The CDR3 has 14 amino acids. CDR3 nucleotides: TGTGCCAGCAGTTTAGGGACGTCCGGAAACACCATATATTTT. Its protein product is CASSLGTSGNTIYF.

This clonotype has a count of ten or more. The chain links TRBV20-1 to TRBJ2-1, with 7 bases fitting TRBD1. Losses at the gene ends were 6 bases for V and 5 bases for J; bases not matched to a gene: 7. The germline gives CDR1 DFQATT, CDR2 SNEGSKA (reference sequence). This CDR3 has 13 amino acids. CDR3 nucleotide sequence: TGCAGTGCCCCGTCGGGACAGCACAATGAGCAGTTCTTC. Translating it yields CSAPSGQHNEQFF.

This clonotype was detected only a few times. The chain is built from TRBV6-5 and TRBJ2-2; 7 nucleotides agree with TRBD1. CDR1 MNHEY and CDR2 SVGAGI come from the germline V gene. The CDR3 is made up of 18 amino acids. J was trimmed by 5 bases and V by 1 base; bases with no gene match: 13. As DNA, the CDR3 is TGTGCCAGCAGTTACTTCCTGACAGGGTTGGGTGTAACCGGGGAGCTGTTTTTT. Its translation: CASSYFLTGLGVTGELFF.

At least ten counts were recorded for this clonotype. V is TRBV29-1 and J is TRBJ1-2, with TRBD1 identical over 8 bases. The CDR3 consists of 12 residues. Germline CDR1 and CDR2: SQVTM and ANQGSEA. Losses at the gene ends were 7 bases for V and 8 bases for J; bases not matched to a gene: 9. The CDR3 bases are TGCAGCGGGGAAGACAGGGGCTGGGGCTACACCTTC. Translated, it gives CSGEDRGWGYTF.

The chain links TRBV6-6 to TRBJ2-7, with TRBD1 matching 7 bases. The CDR3 loop spans 15 amino acids. V shed 6 bases and J 3 bases; nucleotides not matched to a gene: 11. Germline-derived CDR1 and CDR2 are MNHNY and SVGAGI (reference sequence). The CDR3 coding sequence is TGTGCCAGCAGGCGCTCGGGACAGACTGACTACGAGCAGTACTTC. Translated, it gives CASRRSGQTDYEQYF.

A word on this clonotype: At one end the junction does not follow the germline gene, possibly because of a read error. The chain couples TRBV6-4 to TRBJ2-2; perhaps TRBD1 as D (6 bases). The CDR3 is made up of 15 amino acids. Per the germline V gene, CDR1 is MRHNA and CDR2 is SNTAGT. CDR3 sequence (DNA): TGTGCCGGCAGTGACAGGTCAGACAACACCGGGGAGCTGTTTTTT. Translating gives CAGSDRSDNTGELFF.

Many counts were recorded for this clonotype. The rearrangement joins TRBV7-3 to TRBJ2-1; D is possibly TRBD1 or TRBD2 (5 bases each). Germline CDR1 SGHTA, CDR2 FQGTGA. The length of the CDR3 is 15 residues. The V and J ends lost 1 base and 5 bases respectively, with 12 bases between them. The CDR3 loop is CASSLIRDDHNEQFF. The CDR3 DNA reads TGTGCCAGCAGCTTAATTCGGGACGACCACAATGAGCAGTTCTTC.

V is TRBV11-1 and J is TRBJ1-1; no firm D call. This CDR3 comprises 13 residues. The ends were cut back, 2 bases at V and 0 bases at J, with 4 bases in the middle. CDR1 is SGHAT, CDR2 FQDESV, per germline (reference sequence). DNA for the CDR3: TGTGCCAGCAGCTTATGGGTGAACACTGAAGCTTTCTTT. Its protein product is CASSLWVNTEAFF.

On this clonotype: A much larger clone differs by one base, so this may be a read error. The chain combines TRBV28 with TRBJ1-2; D ambiguous. Looked up from germline, CDR1 is MDHEN and CDR2 is SYDVKM. This CDR3 contains 12 residues. The chain's CDR3 is CVSSLQYYGYTF. The CDR3 nucleotides are TGTGTCAGCAGTTTACAGTACTATGGCTACACCTTC.

The chain has TRBV6-5 and TRBJ1-1; D remains ambiguous. V lost 5 bases and J 5 bases, leaving 9 bases between the germline ends. This CDR3 region has 12 residues. Per the germline V gene, CDR1 is MNHEY and CDR2 is SVGAGI. DNA for the CDR3: TGTGCCAGCAGTCACAGTAGTACTGAAGCTTTCTTT. This sequence encodes CASSHSSTEAFF.

The sample holds many counts of this clonotype. The rearrangement links TRBV20-1 to TRBJ1-5; possibly TRBD1 for D (5 bases). V was shortened by 0 bases and J by 0 bases, with 12 bases between the two germline ends. This CDR3 comprises 16 residues. Germline CDR1 DFQATT, CDR2 SNEGSKA (reference sequence). CDR3 region: CSARDFQGASNQPQHF. For the CDR3, the DNA is TGCAGTGCTAGAGATTTCCAGGGAGCTAGCAATCAGCCCCAGCATTTT.

This clonotype was seen repeatedly, ten times or more. V gene TRBV13 combines with J gene TRBJ1-5; no definite D call. This CDR3 is 12 amino acids long. V gave up 0 bases and J gave up 5 bases, with 2 bases separating them. Germline CDR1 reads PRHDT; CDR2 reads FYEKMQ (reference sequence). CDR3 sequence reads: CASSLGDQPQHF. CDR3 coding DNA: TGTGCCAGCAGCTTAGGGGATCAGCCCCAGCATTTT.

This chain links TRBV12-3 or TRBV12-4 with TRBJ1-1; no reliable D call. Trimming left V 6 bases short and J 0 bases short, with 17 bases between. The CDR3 is made up of 16 amino acids. In DNA, the CDR3 is TGTGCCAGCAGCCCTGACCCAGGAAGCATGAACACTGAAGCTTTCTTT. Amino acids: CASSPDPGSMNTEAFF.

This clonotype occurred a few times. Relative to the germline gene, one junction end is altered; a read error may explain this. The chain links TRBV4-1 to TRBJ2-3; 10 bases are a match to TRBD2. Germline V gives CDR1 MGHRA, CDR2 YSYEKL. This CDR3 is built from 16 residues. Here the CDR3 DNA reads TGCACCAGCAGCCACGGAGCGGGAGGGGGGCCAGATACGCAGTATTTT. Translating gives CTSSHGAGGGPDTQYF.

This clonotype appeared once. The chain links TRBV19 to TRBJ1-6; D not certain. The V end lost 4 bases, the J end lost 18 bases, and 16 bases lay between the germline ends. The CDR3 contains 12 residues. CDR1 and CDR2 from the germline V gene are LNHDA and SQIVND (reference sequence). The CDR3 region is CASSTGNSSPHF. The CDR3 DNA follows: TGTGCCAGTAGTACGGGAAATTCATCCCCCCACTTT.

This clonotype was counted only a few times. The chain couples TRBV12-3 or TRBV12-4 to TRBJ1-1, with a tentative D call TRBD1 (6 bases). The V end lost 8 bases, the J end lost 5 bases, and 18 bases lay between the germline ends. This CDR3 has 14 amino acids. The CDR3 protein is CASDRPGAKTEAFF. In nucleotides, the CDR3 is TGTGCCAGCGACCGGCCGGGGGCGAAAACTGAAGCTTTCTTT.

This clonotype came up many times. The J gene is TRBJ1-2, the V gene TRBV7-9; TRBD1 aligns across 7 bases. V lost 5 bases and J lost 4; bases outside the gene matches: 4. The CDR3 has 13 residues. The germline gives CDR1 SEHNR, CDR2 FQNEAQ (reference sequence). The CDR3 DNA sequence: TGTGCCAGCAGCATGACAGGGAGCTATGGCTACACCTTC. Its translation: CASSMTGSYGYTF.